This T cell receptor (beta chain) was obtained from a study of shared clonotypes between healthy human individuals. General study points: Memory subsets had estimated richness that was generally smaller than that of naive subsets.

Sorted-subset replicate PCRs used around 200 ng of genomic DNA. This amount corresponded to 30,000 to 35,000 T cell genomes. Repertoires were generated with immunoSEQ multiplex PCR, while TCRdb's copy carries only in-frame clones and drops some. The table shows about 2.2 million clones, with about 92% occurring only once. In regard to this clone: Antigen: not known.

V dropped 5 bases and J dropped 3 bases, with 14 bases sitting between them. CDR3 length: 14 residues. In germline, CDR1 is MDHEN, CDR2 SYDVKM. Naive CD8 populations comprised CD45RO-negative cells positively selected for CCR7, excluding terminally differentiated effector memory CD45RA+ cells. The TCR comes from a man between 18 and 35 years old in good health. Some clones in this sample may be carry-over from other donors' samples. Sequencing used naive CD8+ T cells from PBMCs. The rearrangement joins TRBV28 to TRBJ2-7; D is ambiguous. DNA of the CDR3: TGTGCCAGCAGTACCTTACTTCATCGCTACGAGCAGTACTTC. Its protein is CASSTLLHRYEQYF.